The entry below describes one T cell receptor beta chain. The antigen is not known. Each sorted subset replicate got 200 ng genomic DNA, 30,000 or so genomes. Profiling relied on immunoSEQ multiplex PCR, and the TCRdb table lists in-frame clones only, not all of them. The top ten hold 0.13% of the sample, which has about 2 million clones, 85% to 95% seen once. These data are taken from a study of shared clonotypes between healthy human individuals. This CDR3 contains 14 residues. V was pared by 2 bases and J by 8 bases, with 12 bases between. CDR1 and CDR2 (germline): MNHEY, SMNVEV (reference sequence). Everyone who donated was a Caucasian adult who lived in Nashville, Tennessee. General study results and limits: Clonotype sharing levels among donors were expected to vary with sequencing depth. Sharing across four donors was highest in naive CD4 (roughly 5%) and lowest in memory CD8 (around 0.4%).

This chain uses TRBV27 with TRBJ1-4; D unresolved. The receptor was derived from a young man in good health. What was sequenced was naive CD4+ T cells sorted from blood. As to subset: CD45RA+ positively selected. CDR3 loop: CASSLVGQGEKLFF. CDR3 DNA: TGTGCCAGCAGTTTAGTGGGCCAAGGAGAAAAACTGTTTTTT.